This entry lists 11 T cell receptor beta chains sequenced from one sample in a study of blood T cell repertoires in COVID-19. Libraries were prepared by immunoSEQ multiplex PCR; TCRdb keeps only in-frame clonotypes and omits some of them. This table has tens of thousands of clones, 75% to 85% appearing once. Sequencing was carried out using peripheral blood. Every receptor here comes from a human donor in a cohort sampled during active COVID-19.

The V and J genes are TRBV12-3 or TRBV12-4 and TRBJ1-6; no clear D. The ends were cut back, 1 base at V and 7 bases at J, with 5 bases in the middle. This CDR3 is built from 13 residues. CDR3 sequence: CASSLEQNSPLHF. The CDR3 DNA reads as TGTGCCAGCAGTTTAGAACAGAATTCACCCCTCCACTTT.

This rearrangement joins TRBV12-3 or TRBV12-4 to TRBJ2-6; D not certain. CDR3 length equals 13 residues. The V end lost 6 bases, the J end lost 0 bases, and 3 bases lay between the germline ends. CDR3 region: CASSLSGANVLTF. CDR3 sequence (DNA): TGTGCCAGCAGCCTCTCTGGGGCCAACGTCCTGACTTTC.

This clone was counted once. The chain carries TRBV7-3 and TRBJ2-3, with 7 nucleotides matching TRBD2. CDR3 length: 19 residues. Germline values: CDR1 SGHTA, CDR2 FQGTGA. J was trimmed by 2 bases and V by 6 bases; bases with no gene match: 20. CDR3 in amino acids: CASSQRGPLRAGDTDTQYF. The CDR3 nucleotides are TGTGCCAGCAGTCAAAGAGGCCCCCTGCGGGCGGGAGACACAGATACGCAGTATTTT.

This clone was observed once. V gene TRBV19 combines with J gene TRBJ1-2; D is uncertain. V lost 7 bases, J lost 4 bases, and 19 bases lay in between. Looked up from germline, CDR1 is LNHDA and CDR2 is SQIVND (reference sequence). CDR3 length: 15 residues. Here the CDR3 reads CASTSSFRRVYGYTF. DNA for the CDR3: TGTGCCAGTACTTCCTCATTTCGGAGGGTCTATGGCTACACCTTC. Using reference TRBV19 and TRBJ1-2 for the parts outside the CDR3, the full variable domain is DGGITQSPKYLFRKEGQNVTLSCEQNLNHDAMYWYRQDPGQGLRLIYYSQIVNDFQKGDIAEGYSVSREKKESFPLTVTSAQKNPTAFYLCASTSSFRRVYGYTFGSGTRLTVV.

The V gene is TRBV5-1, the J gene TRBJ1-5; possibly TRBD1 for D (6 bases). Trimming pared 4 bases from V and 0 bases from J, leaving 8 bases between. This CDR3 contains 14 residues. CDR1 and CDR2 from the germline V gene are SGHRS and YFSETQ. This chain's CDR3 is CASSMDSSNQPQHF. DNA of the CDR3: TGCGCCAGCAGCATGGACAGTAGCAATCAGCCCCAGCATTTT.

This chain uses TRBV6-6 with TRBJ2-2; 9 bases are shared with TRBD1. The germline V gene encodes CDR1 MNHNY and CDR2 SVGAGI (reference sequence). The J segment lost 2 bases and the V segment lost 6 bases, leaving 7 bases of the junction unmatched. The CDR3 contains 16 residues. The CDR3 loop is CASRADRGLNTGELFF. CDR3 DNA sequence: TGTGCCAGCAGAGCGGACAGGGGTTTAAACACCGGGGAGCTGTTTTTT.

V and J are TRBV7-9 and TRBJ2-3, with a tentative D call TRBD2 (5 bases). Per germline, CDR1 SEHNR and CDR2 FQNEAQ (reference sequence). V lost 5 bases to trimming and J lost 5 bases, with 17 bases between them. The CDR3 spans 15 residues. CDR3 nucleotide sequence: TGTGCCAGCAGCCCCGGACTGCCCGCGGGAGATACGCAGTATTTT. Translated, it gives CASSPGLPAGDTQYF.

J is TRBJ1-4 and V is TRBV7-6; 8 bases are a match to TRBD1. From germline, CDR1 is SGHVS and CDR2 FNYEAQ. This CDR3 spans 15 amino acids. After removal of 6 bases from V and 8 bases from J, the junction contained 11 bases not matched to a gene. The CDR3 loop reads CASSSSGTGGEKLFF. DNA of the CDR3: TGTGCCAGCAGTTCCTCAGGGACAGGAGGAGAAAAACTGTTTTTT. The full variable domain, with the rest looked up from reference TRBV7-6 and TRBJ1-4, is GAGVSQSPRYKVTKRGQDVALRCDPISGHVSLYWYRQALGQGPEFLTYFNYEAQQDKSGLPNDRFSAERPEGSISTLTIQRTEQRDSAMYRCASSSSGTGGEKLFFGSGTQLSVL.

Points on this clone: The junction does not match germline at one end; this may be a read error. The rearrangement uses TRBV7-7 and TRBJ2-3, with D possibly matching TRBD2 (5 bases). The CDR3 length is 15 residues. In germline, CDR1 is SSHAT, CDR2 FNYEAQ (reference sequence). The CDR3 nucleotides are TGTGCTAGCAGCTTAGGGAGTGCTAGCACAGATACGCAGTATTTT. As protein: CASSLGSASTDTQYF.

The chain combines TRBV11-2 with TRBJ1-1, with D maybe TRBD1 (5 bases). V lost 5 bases and J lost 4, with 17 bases in between. Germline CDR1 and CDR2: SGHAT and FQNNGV. This CDR3 spans 15 amino acids. CDR3 sequence: CASSPALGVTTEAFF. In DNA form, the CDR3 reads TGTGCCAGCAGCCCCGCCTTAGGGGTGACCACTGAAGCTTTCTTT.

DNA for the CDR3: TGTGCCAGCAGCGTAGGCGTCGGGAGGGCCGTCGACGAGCAGTACTTC. Translating gives CASSVGVGRAVDEQYF. The rearrangement uses TRBV9 and TRBJ2-7; 8 positions match TRBD2. J gave up 5 bases and V 0 bases, and 10 bases lay outside the gene matches. The CDR3 has 16 amino acids. Germline V gene sequence: CDR1 SGDLS, CDR2 YYNGEE.